What follows are 3 T cell receptor beta chains derived from one specimen sequenced in a study of T cell repertoires in cytomegalovirus infection (dated by TCRdb to 2018 to 2020). Their antigens remain unidentified. Sequencing relied on an Illumina HiSeq 1500. In TCRdb, the public reads were trimmed at Q25 with fastp and aligned with MiXCR, with productive beta chains retained. Entries that share a CDR3 protein sequence are merged under the most common genes and DNA. Recorded for this sample are 250,000 to 300,000 distinct CDR3 sequences; less than 25% of them occurred a single time. The top ten clonotypes cover about 21% of the sample. Sample treatment or condition, as interpreted from the label and publication: in vitro stimulation with specific CMV peptide epitopes to enrich CMV-specific T cells. Sequences were derived from cultured PBMCs, sampled from culture after CMV antigen stimulation. These receptors were taken from a human donor in good health (CMV status not recorded). Some clones in this sample may be carry-over from other donors' samples.

This clonotype was seen ten or more times. The chain combines TRBV7-2 with TRBJ2-3; 12 bases agree with TRBD2. This CDR3 is 19 amino acids long. Unmatched junction bases numbered 12, after V lost 1 base and J lost 4 bases. The germline gives CDR1 SGHTA, CDR2 FQGNSA. The CDR3 loop reads CASSLVPLAGGPGPDTQYF. The CDR3, as DNA: TGTGCCAGCAGCTTAGTTCCTCTAGCGGGAGGGCCAGGCCCAGATACGCAGTATTTT.

Only a few counts were recorded for this clonotype. This rearrangement joins TRBV6-5 to TRBJ2-7, with TRBD1 matching 10 bases. This CDR3 has 15 residues. Trimming took 6 bases from V and 1 from J; bases not matched to a gene: 6. Germline CDR1 MNHEY, CDR2 SVGAGI. The CDR3 coding sequence is TGTGCCAGCAGCCAGGGACAGGGGATTTCCTACGAGCAGTACTTC. It yields the protein CASSQGQGISYEQYF.

The J gene is TRBJ2-5, the V gene TRBV7-2; TRBD1 matches 7 bases. Unmatched junction bases numbered 7, after V lost 6 bases and J lost 3 bases. CDR3 size: 14 residues. Per the germline V gene, CDR1 is SGHTA and CDR2 is FQGNSA. The CDR3 sequence is CTSSRDSAKETQYF. CDR3 coding DNA: TGTACCAGCAGTCGGGACAGCGCAAAAGAGACCCAGTACTTC.